The 2 T cell receptor beta chains below all came from one sample that was sequenced in a study of cytomegalovirus exposure and HLA in healthy donors. PCR involved 60 Vbeta and 13 Jbeta primers. Sequenced by immunoSEQ multiplex PCR; TCRdb stores in-frame clones only, minus some. The sample has more than 90,000 clones; roughly three quarters are singletons. Sequencing input: PBMCs. The receptors were gathered from a man aged 45 to 65 in good health and CMV-seropositive.

The V call is TRBV9, the J call TRBJ2-1; 7 bases fit TRBD1. Trimming took 1 base from V and 0 from J; bases not matched to a gene: 4. Germline loops: CDR1 SGDLS, CDR2 YYNGEE. This CDR3 has 16 amino acids. CDR3 DNA: TGTGCCAGCAGCGTAAGAACAGGGGCCTCCTACAATGAGCAGTTCTTC. Translating it yields CASSVRTGASYNEQFF.

The rearrangement links TRBV19 to TRBJ2-7, with TRBD1 matching 7 bases. The V gene's germline CDR1 is LNHDA and CDR2 SQIVND (reference sequence). The CDR3 has 14 residues. Germline trimming cut 5 bases from V and 3 bases from J; bases unmatched to any gene: 7. The CDR3 loop is CASSDRERGYEQYF. CDR3 nucleotides: TGTGCCAGTAGTGACAGGGAACGGGGCTACGAGCAGTACTTC.